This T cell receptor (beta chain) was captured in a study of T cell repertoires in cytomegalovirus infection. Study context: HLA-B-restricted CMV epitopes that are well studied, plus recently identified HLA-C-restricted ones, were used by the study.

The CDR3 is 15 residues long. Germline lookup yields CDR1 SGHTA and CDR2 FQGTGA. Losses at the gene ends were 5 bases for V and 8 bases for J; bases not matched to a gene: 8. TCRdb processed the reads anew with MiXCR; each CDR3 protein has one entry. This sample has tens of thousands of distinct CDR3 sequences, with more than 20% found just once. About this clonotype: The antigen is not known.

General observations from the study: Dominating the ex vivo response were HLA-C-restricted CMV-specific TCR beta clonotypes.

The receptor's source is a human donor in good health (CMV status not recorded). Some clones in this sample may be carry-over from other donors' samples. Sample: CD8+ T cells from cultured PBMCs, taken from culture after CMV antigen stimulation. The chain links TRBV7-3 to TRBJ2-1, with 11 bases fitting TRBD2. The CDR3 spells CASSPSGGQWDEQFF. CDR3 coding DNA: TGTGCCAGCAGCCCTAGCGGGGGGCAATGGGATGAGCAGTTCTTC.